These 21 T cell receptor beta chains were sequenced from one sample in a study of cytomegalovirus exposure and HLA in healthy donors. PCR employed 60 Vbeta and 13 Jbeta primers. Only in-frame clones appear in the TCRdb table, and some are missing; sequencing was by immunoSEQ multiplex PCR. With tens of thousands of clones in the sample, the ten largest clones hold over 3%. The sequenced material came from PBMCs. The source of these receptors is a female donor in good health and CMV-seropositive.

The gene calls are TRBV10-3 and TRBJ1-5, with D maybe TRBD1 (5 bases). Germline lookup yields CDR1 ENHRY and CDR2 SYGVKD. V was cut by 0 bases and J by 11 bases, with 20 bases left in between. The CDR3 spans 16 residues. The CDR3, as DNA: TGTGCCATCAGTGAGTCGAGTCAGGGTGGAAGTCATTCCCAGCATTTT. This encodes CAISESSQGGSHSQHF.

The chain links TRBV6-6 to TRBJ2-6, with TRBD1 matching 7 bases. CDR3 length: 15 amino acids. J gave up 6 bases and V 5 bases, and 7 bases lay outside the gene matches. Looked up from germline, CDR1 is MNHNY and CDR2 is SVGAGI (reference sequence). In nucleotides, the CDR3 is TGTGCCAGCAGTCCACGAACAGGGGTGGCCAACGTCCTGACTTTC. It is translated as CASSPRTGVANVLTF.

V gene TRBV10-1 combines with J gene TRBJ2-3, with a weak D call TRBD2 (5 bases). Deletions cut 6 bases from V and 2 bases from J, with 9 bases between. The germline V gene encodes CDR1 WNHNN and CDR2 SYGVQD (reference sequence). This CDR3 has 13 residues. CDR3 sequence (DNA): TGCGCCAGCAGGAGCGGCTTCACAGATACGCAGTATTTT. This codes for CASRSGFTDTQYF.

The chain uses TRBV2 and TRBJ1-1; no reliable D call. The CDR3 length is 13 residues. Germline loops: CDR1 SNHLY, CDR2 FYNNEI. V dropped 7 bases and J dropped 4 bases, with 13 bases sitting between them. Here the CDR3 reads CASKRGSGTEAFF. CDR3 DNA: TGTGCCAGCAAACGGGGATCGGGCACTGAAGCTTTCTTT. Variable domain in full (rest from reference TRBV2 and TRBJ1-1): EPEVTQTPSHQVTQMGQEVILRCVPISNHLYFYWYRQILGQKVEFLVSFYNNEISEKSEIFDDQFSVERPDGSNFTLKIRSTKLEDSAMYFCASKRGSGTEAFFGQGTRLTVV.

CDR3 sequence reads: CASSYEGGSPNSPLHF. CDR3 nucleotide sequence: TGTGCCAGCAGTTACGAAGGGGGCAGCCCTAATTCACCCCTCCACTTT. The V and J genes are TRBV6-5 and TRBJ1-6; 7 bases fit TRBD1. The CDR3 is 16 residues long. Germline assignment: CDR1 MNHEY and CDR2 SVGAGI. J was trimmed by 6 bases and V by 2 bases; bases with no gene match: 7.

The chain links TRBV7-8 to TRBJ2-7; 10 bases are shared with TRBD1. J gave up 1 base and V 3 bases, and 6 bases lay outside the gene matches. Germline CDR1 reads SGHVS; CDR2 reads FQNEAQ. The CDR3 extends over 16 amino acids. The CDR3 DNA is TGTGCCAGCAGCTTGGGAGTGGGACAGGGGTCCTACGAGCAGTACTTC. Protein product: CASSLGVGQGSYEQYF. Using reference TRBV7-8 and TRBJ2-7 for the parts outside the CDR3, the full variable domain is GAGVSQSPRYKVAKRGQDVALRCDPISGHVSLFWYQQALGQGPEFLTYFQNEAQLDKSGLPSDRFFAERPEGSVSTLKIQRTQQEDSAVYLCASSLGVGQGSYEQYFGPGTRLTVT.

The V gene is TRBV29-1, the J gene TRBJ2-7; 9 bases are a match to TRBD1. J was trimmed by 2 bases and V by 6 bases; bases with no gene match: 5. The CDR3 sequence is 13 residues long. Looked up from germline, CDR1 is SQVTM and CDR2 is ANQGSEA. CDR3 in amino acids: CSVGNRGPYEQYF. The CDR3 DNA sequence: TGCAGCGTGGGAAACAGGGGGCCCTACGAGCAGTACTTC.

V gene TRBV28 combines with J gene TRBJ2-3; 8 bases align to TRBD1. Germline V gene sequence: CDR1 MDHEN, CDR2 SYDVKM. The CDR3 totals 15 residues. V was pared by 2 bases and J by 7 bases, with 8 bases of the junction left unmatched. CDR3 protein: CASSLDRGFGNTQYF. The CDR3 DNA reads TGTGCCAGCAGTTTAGACAGGGGATTCGGGAATACGCAGTATTTT.

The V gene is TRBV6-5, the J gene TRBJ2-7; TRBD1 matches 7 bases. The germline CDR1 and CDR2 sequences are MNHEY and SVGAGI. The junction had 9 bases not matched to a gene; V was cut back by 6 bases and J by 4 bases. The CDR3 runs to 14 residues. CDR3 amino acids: CASRDRRTIYEQYF. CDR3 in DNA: TGTGCCAGCAGGGACAGGAGAACCATTTACGAGCAGTACTTC.

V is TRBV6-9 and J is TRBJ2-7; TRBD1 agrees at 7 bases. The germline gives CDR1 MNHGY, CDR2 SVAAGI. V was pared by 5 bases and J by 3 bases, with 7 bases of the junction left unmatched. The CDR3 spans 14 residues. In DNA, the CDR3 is TGTGCCAGCAGTCATCCGGGACAGATCTACGAGCAGTACTTC. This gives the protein CASSHPGQIYEQYF.

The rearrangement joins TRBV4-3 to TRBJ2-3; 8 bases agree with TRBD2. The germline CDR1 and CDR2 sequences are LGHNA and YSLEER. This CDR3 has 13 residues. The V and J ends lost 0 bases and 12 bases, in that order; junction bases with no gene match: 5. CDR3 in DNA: TGCGCCAGCAGCCAAGAGGTGAGCGGGGGACAGTATTTT. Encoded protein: CASSQEVSGGQYF.

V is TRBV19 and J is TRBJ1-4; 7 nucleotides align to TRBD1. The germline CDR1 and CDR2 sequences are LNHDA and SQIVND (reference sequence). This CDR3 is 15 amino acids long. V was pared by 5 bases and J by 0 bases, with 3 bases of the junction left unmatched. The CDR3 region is CASSPGTATNEKLFF. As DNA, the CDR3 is TGTGCCAGTAGTCCCGGGACAGCAACTAATGAAAAACTGTTTTTT.

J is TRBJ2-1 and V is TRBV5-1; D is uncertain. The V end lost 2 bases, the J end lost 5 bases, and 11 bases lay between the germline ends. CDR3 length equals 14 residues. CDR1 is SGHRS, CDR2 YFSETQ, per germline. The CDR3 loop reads CASSLHSSDNEQFF. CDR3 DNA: TGCGCCAGCAGCTTACATTCTAGTGACAATGAGCAGTTCTTC.

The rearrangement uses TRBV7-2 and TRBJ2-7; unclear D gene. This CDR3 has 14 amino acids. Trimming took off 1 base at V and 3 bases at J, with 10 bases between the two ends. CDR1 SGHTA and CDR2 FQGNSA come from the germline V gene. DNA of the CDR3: TGTGCCAGCAGCTTAGGTGGGTCGGGCTACGAGCAGTACTTC. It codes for CASSLGGSGYEQYF.

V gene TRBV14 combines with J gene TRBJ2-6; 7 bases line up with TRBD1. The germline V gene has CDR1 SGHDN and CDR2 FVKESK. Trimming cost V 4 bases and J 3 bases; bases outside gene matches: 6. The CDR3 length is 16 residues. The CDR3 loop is CASSPKQGRGANVLTF. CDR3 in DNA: TGTGCCAGCAGCCCAAAACAGGGGCGTGGGGCCAACGTCCTGACTTTC.

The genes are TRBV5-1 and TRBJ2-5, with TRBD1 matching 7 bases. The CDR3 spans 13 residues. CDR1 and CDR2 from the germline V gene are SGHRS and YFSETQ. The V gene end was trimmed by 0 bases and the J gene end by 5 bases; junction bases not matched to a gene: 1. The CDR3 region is CASSLARGETQYF. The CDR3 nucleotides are TGCGCCAGCAGCTTGGCCAGGGGGGAGACCCAGTACTTC. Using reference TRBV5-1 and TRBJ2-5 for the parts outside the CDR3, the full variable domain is KAGVTQTPRYLIKTRGQQVTLSCSPISGHRSVSWYQQTPGQGLQFLFEYFSETQRNKGNFPGRFSGRQFSNSRSEMNVSTLELGDSALYLCASSLARGETQYFGPGTRLLVL.

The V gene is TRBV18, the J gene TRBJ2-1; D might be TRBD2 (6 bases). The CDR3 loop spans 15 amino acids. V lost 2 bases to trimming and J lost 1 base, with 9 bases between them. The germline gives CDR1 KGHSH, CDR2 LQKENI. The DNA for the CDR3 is TGTGCCAGCTCACCAATGCGGGAATCCTACAATGAGCAGTTCTTC. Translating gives CASSPMRESYNEQFF.

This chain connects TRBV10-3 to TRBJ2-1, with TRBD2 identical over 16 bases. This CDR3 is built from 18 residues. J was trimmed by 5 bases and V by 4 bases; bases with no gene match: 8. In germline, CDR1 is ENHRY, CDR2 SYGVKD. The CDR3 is CAISAPGLAGGRDNEQFF. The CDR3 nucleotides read TGTGCCATCAGTGCTCCGGGACTAGCGGGAGGGCGCGACAATGAGCAGTTCTTC.

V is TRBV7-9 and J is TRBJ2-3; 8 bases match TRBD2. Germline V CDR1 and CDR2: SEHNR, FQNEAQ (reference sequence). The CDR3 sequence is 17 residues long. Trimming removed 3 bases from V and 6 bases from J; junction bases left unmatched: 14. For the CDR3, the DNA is TGTGCCAGCAGCTTCGATCCGGCTAGCGGGCTGGTGGATACGCAGTATTTT. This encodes CASSFDPASGLVDTQYF. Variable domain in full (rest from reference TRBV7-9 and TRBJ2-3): DTGVSQNPRHKITKRGQNVTFRCDPISEHNRLYWYRQTLGQGPEFLTYFQNEAQLEKSRLLSDRFSAERPKGSFSTLEIQRTEQGDSAMYLCASSFDPASGLVDTQYFGPGTRLTVL.

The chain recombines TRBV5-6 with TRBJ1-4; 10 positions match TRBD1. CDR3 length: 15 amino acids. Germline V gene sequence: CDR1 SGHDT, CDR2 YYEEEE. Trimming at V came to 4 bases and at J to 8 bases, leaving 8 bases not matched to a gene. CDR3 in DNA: TGTGCCAGCAGCCGATACGGGACAGGGGCGGAAAAACTGTTTTTT. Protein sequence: CASSRYGTGAEKLFF. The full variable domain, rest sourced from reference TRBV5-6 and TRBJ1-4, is DAGVTQSPTHLIKTRGQQVTLRCSPKSGHDTVSWYQQALGQGPQFIFQYYEEEERQRGNFPDRFSGHQFPNYSSELNVNALLLGDSALYLCASSRYGTGAEKLFFGSGTQLSVL.

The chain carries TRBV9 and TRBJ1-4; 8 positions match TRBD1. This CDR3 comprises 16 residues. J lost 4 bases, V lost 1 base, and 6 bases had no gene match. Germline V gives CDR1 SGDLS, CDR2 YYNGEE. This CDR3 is CASSVSGGPLNEKLFF. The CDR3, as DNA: TGTGCCAGCAGCGTATCAGGGGGCCCCCTTAATGAAAAACTGTTTTTT.